The next 30 T cell receptor beta chains were all read from a single sample in a study of tumor-infiltrating lymphocytes in primary liver carcinoma. Bulk tissue was left unsorted, and RNA and DNA were co-extracted from 20-30 mg of it. The input was around 530 ng total RNA; TCR beta cDNA was made from it with a constant-region primer. Three-round nested multiplex PCR performed with slightly modified ARM-PCR produced the TCR beta libraries. PCR rounds one and two used TRBV1-TRBV30 forward primers with a C-beta reverse primer for approximately 10 cycles each. Each CDR3 protein is one row after TCRdb ran MiXCR on the multiplex PCR reads. Of roughly 190,000 distinct CDR3 sequences in the sample, around 85% were seen once. Sequencing input: tumor tissue from primary liver carcinoma. Receptors originate from a man in his forties with primary liver carcinoma and hepatitis B virus infection.

For this clonotype: One junction end disagrees with the germline gene, perhaps due to a read error. The chain combines TRBV12-3 or TRBV12-4 with TRBJ2-5; D unclear. CDR3 length: 13 amino acids. This CDR3 is CASSRGGTETQYF. CDR3 in DNA: TGTGCCAGCAGCCGAGGCGGTACAGAAACCCAGTACTTT.

This clonotype appeared a single time. The rearrangement joins TRBV29-1 to TRBJ1-4; D gene ambiguous. Germline V gene data show CDR1 as SQVTM and CDR2 as ANQGSEA. The CDR3 loop spans 12 amino acids. Trimming shortened V by 7 bases and J by 17 bases, and 23 bases separated the two germline ends. The CDR3 DNA follows: TGCAGCGCTCAGTCCGATCTTGGAGAACCTTTTTTT. It codes for CSAQSDLGEPFF.

Worth noting for this clonotype: The junction shows a germline mismatch at one end, possibly a read error. The chain is built from TRBV4-2 and TRBJ1-1; a weak D match, TRBD1 (5 bases). Germline V gene data show CDR1 as LGHNA and CDR2 as YNFKEQ. This CDR3 has 14 amino acids. The CDR3 nucleotides read TGCGCCAGCAGCCAAGATCGGGGGAACACTGAAGATTTCTTT. Translating it yields CASSQDRGNTEDFF.

This clonotype was recorded a few times. The CDR3 sequence is CASKGQGVPSYEQYF. For the CDR3, the DNA is TGTGCCAGCAAGGGACAGGGAGTACCCTCCTACGAGCAGTACTTC. The chain combines TRBV28 with TRBJ2-7, with 9 bases matching TRBD1. The CDR3 sequence is 15 residues long. V lost 7 bases, J lost 0 bases, and 7 bases stayed unmatched. Germline CDR1 and CDR2: MDHEN and SYDVKM.

To note about this clonotype: The junction departs from germline at one end; a sequencing error may be responsible. The chain joins TRBV29-1 to TRBJ1-2, with D possibly matching TRBD1 (6 bases). The CDR3 has 18 amino acids. CDR1 SQVTM and CDR2 ANQGSEA come from the germline V gene. The CDR3 loop is CSVRAPTGTQVANYGYTF. The CDR3 nucleotides read TGCAGCGTTAGGGCACCGACAGGAACTCAAGTGGCTAACTATGGTTACACCTTC. Full variable domain (rest looked up from reference TRBV29-1 and TRBJ1-2): SAVISQKPSRDICQRGTSLTIQCQVDSQVTMMFWYRQQPGQSLTLIATANQGSEATYESGFVIDKFPISRPNLTFSTLTVSNMSPEDSSIYLCSVRAPTGTQVANYGYTFGSGTRLTVV.

To note about this clonotype: The final CDR3 position lacks the conserved phenylalanine or tryptophan, pointing to a likely read error. It is unclear where the CDR3 begins or ends on the DNA, so no DNA is shown, and the CDR3 is as TCRdb lists it. The genes are TRBV11-1 and TRBJ2-7; the D call of TRBD2 is as the table states it, not checked on the DNA. The CDR3 length equals 13 residues, ends included. Looked up from germline, CDR1 is SGHAT and CDR2 is FQDESV (reference sequence). CDR3: CARNPRSGYEQYI.

This chain links TRBV12-3 or TRBV12-4 with TRBJ2-7; TRBD1 might be the D (6 bases). This CDR3 has 14 amino acids. The chain's CDR3 is CASSPRQVSYEQYV. DNA of the CDR3: TGTGCCAGCAGTCCCAGACAGGTCTCCTACGAGCAGTATGTC.

Only one count was recorded for this clonotype. A read error is likely, as this CDR3 ends without the conserved phenylalanine or tryptophan. The V gene is TRBV29-1, the J gene TRBJ1-1; no clear D gene. There are 13 residues in the CDR3. V lost 2 bases and J 8 bases, leaving 15 bases between the germline ends. Germline V gene sequence: CDR1 SQVTM, CDR2 ANQGSEA. DNA of the CDR3: TGCAGCGTTGAACCAAGGCAGGAGGCAGAAGCTTTCTTA. Translating it yields CSVEPRQEAEAFL.

The J gene is TRBJ1-4, the V gene TRBV9; no reliable D call. This CDR3 has 14 residues. Germline V CDR1 and CDR2: SGDLS, YYNGEE. Deletions cut 0 bases from V and 5 bases from J, with 8 bases between. CDR3 sequence reads: CASSVGDANEKLFF. The CDR3 DNA is TGTGCCAGCAGCGTAGGTGATGCCAATGAAAAACTGTTTTTT.

Comment on this clonotype: The junction does not match germline at one end; this may be a read error. The chain employs TRBV11-2 and TRBJ2-7, with D hard to call. This CDR3 is 16 amino acids long. Germline CDR1 is SGHAT and CDR2 is FQNNGV. CDR3 DNA: TGTGCTAGCAGCCCAATCATGGGGATTGGGTCCTACGAGCAGTACTTC. Translation gives CASSPIMGIGSYEQYF.

To note about this clonotype: Since the CDR3 does not end with the conserved phenylalanine or tryptophan, this likely comes from a read error. The chain recombines TRBV11-3 with TRBJ2-7, with TRBD1 identical over 7 bases. The CDR3 is 13 residues long. Germline CDR1 SGHNT, CDR2 YENEEA. CDR3: CANSMGQSYEQYI. The CDR3 DNA follows: TGTGCCAACAGCATGGGACAGTCCTACGAGCAGTACATC.

This clonotype has a single count. The chain couples TRBV11-2 to TRBJ2-7; D is unclear. V gave up 6 bases and J gave up 11 bases, with 26 bases separating them. This CDR3 contains 15 residues. Germline values: CDR1 SGHAT, CDR2 FQNNGV. CDR3 DNA: TGTGCCAGCAGTTTGGGAACAAGGCCTACCGAAGAGGAGTACTTC. Amino acid sequence: CASSLGTRPTEEEYF.

Notes on this clonotype: One end of the junction is discordant with germline, which a read error may explain. The rearrangement links TRBV5-4 to TRBJ2-2; TRBD2 is a possible D gene (5 bases). CDR1 and CDR2 from the germline V gene are SGHNT and YYREEE (reference sequence). CDR3 length: 15 amino acids. In DNA form, the CDR3 reads TGTGCCAGCAGCTCAAATAGCGCGAACACCGGCGAGCTGTTTTTT. It codes for CASSSNSANTGELFF.

As for this clonotype: One end of the junction fails to match germline, which may point to a read error. This chain joins TRBV29-1 and TRBJ2-1; 8 positions agree with TRBD2. In germline, CDR1 is SQVTM, CDR2 ANQGSEA. The CDR3 extends over 14 amino acids. The CDR3 region is CSAGGSGSYNQQFF. In nucleotides, the CDR3 is TGCAGCGCGGGGGGGAGCGGCTCCTACAATCAGCAGTTCTTC.

For this clonotype: One end of the junction varies from germline; a read error may be responsible. The V call is TRBV12-3 or TRBV12-4, the J call TRBJ2-7; TRBD1 matches at 10 bases. CDR3 length: 15 amino acids. CDR3 nucleotide sequence: TGTGTCAGCAAACTGGGACAGGGGATCTCCTACGAGCAGTACTTC. Protein sequence: CVSKLGQGISYEQYF.

The J gene is TRBJ1-2, the V gene TRBV11-1; possibly TRBD1 for D (5 bases). CDR1 is SGHAT, CDR2 FQDESV, per germline (reference sequence). This CDR3 is 17 amino acids long. The CDR3 DNA reads TGTGACAACAGCCGAACCGGGACGGTAATAGCTAACTATGGCTACACCTTC. As protein: CDNSRTGTVIANYGYTF.

Of note for this clonotype: A much larger clone lies one base from this, so it may be a read error. V and J are TRBV28 and TRBJ2-7; TRBD2 is a possible D gene (6 bases). The CDR3 has 14 amino acids. Germline lookup yields CDR1 MDHEN and CDR2 SYDVKM. CDR3 DNA: TGTGCCAGCAGTTTAACTAGCCATAGCTACGGGCAGTACTTC. It codes for CASSLTSHSYGQYF.

The chain uses TRBV6-2 or TRBV6-3 and TRBJ2-7; D is perhaps TRBD2 (7 bases). This CDR3 has 17 residues. Trimming shortened V by 7 bases and J by 2 bases, and 24 bases separated the two germline ends. The germline gives CDR1 MNHEY, CDR2 SVGEGT. The CDR3 region is CASILGGGQLRPYEQYF. Written as DNA, the CDR3 is TGTGCCAGCATTCTGGGGGGGGGACAATTGCGTCCCTACGAGCAGTACTTC.

A note on this clonotype: The CDR3 does not close with the conserved phenylalanine or tryptophan, likely indicating a read error. The chain employs TRBV5-6 and TRBJ2-7; a weak D match, TRBD1 (6 bases). The CDR3 spans 14 residues. Germline-derived CDR1 and CDR2 are SGHDT and YYEEEE. V was shortened by 8 bases and J by 3 bases, with 18 bases between the two germline ends. The CDR3 DNA sequence: TGTGCCAGGGGGGCCACGGGACAACTCTACGAGCAGTACCTC. This sequence encodes CARGATGQLYEQYL.

Comments on this clonotype: One end of the junction fails to match germline, which may point to a read error. The V gene is TRBV12-3 or TRBV12-4, the J gene TRBJ2-5; D remains unclear. This CDR3 region has 14 residues. DNA of the CDR3: TGTGACAGCAGTTTGTCAGGAGTGCCAGAGACCCAGTACTTC. It is translated as CDSSLSGVPETQYF.

Points on this clonotype: The junction departs from germline at one end; a sequencing error may be responsible. This chain uses TRBV10-3 with TRBJ2-2, with 10 bases that match TRBD2. Germline CDR1 reads ENHRY; CDR2 reads SYGVKD. The CDR3 totals 13 residues. As DNA, the CDR3 is TGTGCCATCACCTGGACTAGCGGCGGGGGGCTGTTTTTT. It specifies CAITWTSGGGLFF.

The sample holds one count of this clonotype. One end of the junction does not line up with germline, which may come from a read error. The chain has TRBV12-3 or TRBV12-4 and TRBJ2-7, with D possibly being TRBD1 (5 bases). This CDR3 has 12 amino acids. The CDR3 DNA sequence: TGTGTCAGCAGTTTCGCAGGGCTCAAGCAGTACTTC. Translating gives CVSSFAGLKQYF.

In regard to this clonotype: One end of the junction is discordant with germline, which a read error may explain. The chain has TRBV29-1 and TRBJ1-2, with TRBD1 as a possible D gene (5 bases). CDR3 length equals 18 residues. Germline V gene data show CDR1 as SQVTM and CDR2 as ANQGSEA. The CDR3 is CSVEAPTGTQVTKYGYTF. In DNA, the CDR3 is TGCAGCGTTGAGGCACCAACAGGAACACAAGTGACTAAGTATGGCTACACCTTC. Full variable domain (remainder filled in from reference TRBV29-1 and TRBJ1-2): SAVISQKPSRDICQRGTSLTIQCQVDSQVTMMFWYRQQPGQSLTLIATANQGSEATYESGFVIDKFPISRPNLTFSTLTVSNMSPEDSSIYLCSVEAPTGTQVTKYGYTFGSGTRLTVV.

Remarks on this clonotype: One end of the junction is discordant with germline, which a read error may explain. The rearrangement links TRBV5-4 to TRBJ2-1, with a tentative D call TRBD1 (5 bases). The CDR3 loop spans 15 amino acids. Per the germline V gene, CDR1 is SGHNT and CDR2 is YYREEE (reference sequence). For the CDR3, the DNA is TGTGCGAGCAGCGCGGATAGTGGGGCCTACAATGAGCTGTTCTTC. Translation: CASSADSGAYNELFF.

Of note for this clonotype: Since a much larger clone is just one base distant, this may be a read error. V is TRBV7-9 and J is TRBJ1-6, with 7 bases aligning to TRBD1. CDR1 and CDR2 (germline): SEHNR, FQNEAQ (reference sequence). The CDR3 is 13 residues long. The CDR3 region has the DNA TGTGCCAGCCGTGACAGGGAGAATTCACCCCTCCGCTTT. Its protein product is CASRDRENSPLRF.

This clonotype was counted once. The conserved final phenylalanine or tryptophan is absent from the CDR3, which likely points to a read error. The chain uses TRBV11-3 and TRBJ1-1; D uncertain. The V gene's germline CDR1 is SGHNT and CDR2 YENEEA. The CDR3 has 13 residues. For the CDR3, the DNA is TGTGCCAGCAGCTTAGGAGTTAACACCGAAGCTTTCTCT. Its protein is CASSLGVNTEAFS.

Note on this clonotype: Compared with germline, one end of the junction differs, possibly owing to a read error. This chain uses TRBV6-5 with TRBJ2-1; D is perhaps TRBD2 (6 bases). The CDR3 covers 18 residues. Germline CDR1 and CDR2: MNHEY and SVGAGI. The CDR3 region is CVSGYSKAAGPSYNEQFF. The CDR3 nucleotides read TGTGTCAGCGGTTACTCCAAGGCGGCGGGGCCCTCCTACAATGAGCAGTTCTTC.

Points on this clonotype: Relative to the germline gene, one junction end is altered; a read error may explain this. The V gene is TRBV29-1, the J gene TRBJ2-2; 9 bases line up with TRBD1. The V gene's germline CDR1 is SQVTM and CDR2 ANQGSEA. This CDR3 has 12 amino acids. The CDR3 DNA reads TGCAGCGGTGGACAGGGGTCCGGTGACCTGTCTTTT. Translated: CSGGQGSGDLSF.

The CDR3 loop reads CTNTPSWGSQETQYF. DNA of the CDR3: TGTACCAACACTCCCTCTTGGGGGAGTCAAGAGACCCAGTACTTC. The chain is built from TRBV6-1 and TRBJ2-5; D tentatively fits TRBD1 or TRBD2 (5 bases each). Germline V lookup: CDR1 MNHNS, CDR2 SASEGT. CDR3 length: 15 residues.

The chain carries TRBV5-1 and TRBJ1-5; tentatively, D is TRBD1 (6 bases). In germline, CDR1 is SGHRS, CDR2 YFSETQ. This CDR3 region has 15 residues. CDR3 coding DNA: TGCGCTCGCAGCCCAGGGGCGATTAGCAATCAGCCCCAGCATTTT. It yields the protein CARSPGAISNQPQHF.